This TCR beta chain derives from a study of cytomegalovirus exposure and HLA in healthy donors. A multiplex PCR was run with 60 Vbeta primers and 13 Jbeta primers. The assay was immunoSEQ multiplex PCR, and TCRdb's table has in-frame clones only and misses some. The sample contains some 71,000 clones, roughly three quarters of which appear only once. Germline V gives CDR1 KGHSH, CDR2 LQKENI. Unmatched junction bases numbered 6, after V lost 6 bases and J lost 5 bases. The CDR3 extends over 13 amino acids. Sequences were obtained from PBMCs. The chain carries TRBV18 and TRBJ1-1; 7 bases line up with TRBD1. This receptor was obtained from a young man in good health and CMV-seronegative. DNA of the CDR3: TGTGCCAGCTCCCCGGGACAGAGGACTGAAGCTTTCTTT. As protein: CASSPGQRTEAFF. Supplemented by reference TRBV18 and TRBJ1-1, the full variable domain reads NAGVMQNPRHLVRRRGQEARLRCSPMKGHSHVYWYRQLPEEGLKFMVYLQKENIIDESGMPKERFSAEFPKEGPSILRIQQVVRGDSAAYFCASSPGQRTEAFFGQGTRLTVV.